This TCR beta chain was obtained from a study of blood T cell repertoires in COVID-19. Overall study: PBMCs, B-cell-depleted T cells, or T cells were the source of the cDNA or gDNA that made up the material.

The CDR3 is 16 residues long. Germline lookup yields CDR1 SGDLS and CDR2 YYNGEE. J lost 3 bases, V lost 4 bases, and 6 bases had no gene match. How the authors handled the data: Reference gene primer amplification yielded estimated nucleated cell counts. The table came from immunoSEQ multiplex PCR; TCRdb's copy has only in-frame clones and leaves some out. The V and J calls and the clone size are those of that table, but D and trimming were determined from the DNA. The repertoire has a few hundred thousand clones, approximately 91% of them found once; the top ten carry 0.7%. The receptor comes from a human donor in a cohort sampled during active COVID-19. Sequenced sample: peripheral blood. The V call is TRBV9, the J call TRBJ2-3; 12 positions agree with TRBD2. Here the CDR3 reads CASSPSGRAETDTQYF. Here the CDR3 DNA reads TGTGCCAGCAGCCCTAGCGGGAGGGCCGAAACAGATACGCAGTATTTT. Filled out from reference TRBV9 and TRBJ2-3, the complete variable domain reads DSGVTQTPKHLITATGQRVTLRCSPRSGDLSVYWYQQSLDQGLQFLIQYYNGEERAKGNILERFSAQQFPDLHSELNLSSLELGDSALYFCASSPSGRAETDTQYFGPGTRLTVL.